This T cell receptor (beta chain) was recovered during a study of a mutant IDH1 vaccine in newly diagnosed glioma. Time point reported: week 23, last vaccination. All doses held 300 ug of mutant IDH1 20-mer peptide, with topical imiquimod. On this clone itself: Its cognate antigen is unknown.

The CDR3 has 14 residues. Germline V gene lookup returns CDR1 SGHNT and CDR2 YYREEE (reference sequence). Between the trimmed V and J ends, which lost 5 bases and 5 bases, there was a span of 14 bases. Only in-frame clones appear in the TCRdb table, and some are missing; sequencing was by immunoSEQ multiplex PCR. This sample has roughly 60,000 clones, with around 83% found just once. This chain links TRBV5-4 with TRBJ2-1; no reliable D call. Sequencing used PBMCs, obtained from a glioma patient whose treatment included an IDH1 peptide vaccine. This clonotype was sampled from a man aged 30 to 39 with glioma. CDR3 sequence: CASSLILSDNEQFF. The DNA for the CDR3 is TGTGCCAGCAGTTTGATCCTGTCAGACAATGAGCAGTTCTTC.